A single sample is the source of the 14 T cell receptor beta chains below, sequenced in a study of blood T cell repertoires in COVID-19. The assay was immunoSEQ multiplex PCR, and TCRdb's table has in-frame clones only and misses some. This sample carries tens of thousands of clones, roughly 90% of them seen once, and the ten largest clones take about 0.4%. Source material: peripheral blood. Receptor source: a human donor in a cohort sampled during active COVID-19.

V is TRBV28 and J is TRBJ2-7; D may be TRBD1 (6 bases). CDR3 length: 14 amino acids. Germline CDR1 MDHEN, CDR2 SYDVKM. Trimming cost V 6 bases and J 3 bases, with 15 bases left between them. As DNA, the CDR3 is TGTGCCAGCAGCCCCGGGACACAAGACTACGAGCAGTACTTC. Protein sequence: CASSPGTQDYEQYF.

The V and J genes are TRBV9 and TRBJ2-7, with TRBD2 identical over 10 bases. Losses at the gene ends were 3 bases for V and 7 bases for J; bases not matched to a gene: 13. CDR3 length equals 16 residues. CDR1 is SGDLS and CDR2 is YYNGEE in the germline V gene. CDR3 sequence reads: CASSALTSGGAGEQYF. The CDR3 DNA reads TGTGCCAGCAGCGCCCTGACGAGCGGGGGGGCTGGTGAGCAGTACTTC.

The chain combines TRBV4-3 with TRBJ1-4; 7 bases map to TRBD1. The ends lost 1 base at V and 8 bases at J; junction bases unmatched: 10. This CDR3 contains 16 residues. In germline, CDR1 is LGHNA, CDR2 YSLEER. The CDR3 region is CASSQVAVQGVEKLFF. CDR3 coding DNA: TGCGCCAGCAGCCAAGTCGCGGTCCAGGGGGTGGAAAAACTGTTTTTT.

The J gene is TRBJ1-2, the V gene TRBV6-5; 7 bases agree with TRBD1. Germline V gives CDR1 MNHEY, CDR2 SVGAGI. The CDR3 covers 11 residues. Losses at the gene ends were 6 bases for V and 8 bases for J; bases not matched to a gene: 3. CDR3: CASSQGGGYTF. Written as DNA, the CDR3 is TGTGCCAGCAGCCAGGGGGGAGGCTACACCTTC.

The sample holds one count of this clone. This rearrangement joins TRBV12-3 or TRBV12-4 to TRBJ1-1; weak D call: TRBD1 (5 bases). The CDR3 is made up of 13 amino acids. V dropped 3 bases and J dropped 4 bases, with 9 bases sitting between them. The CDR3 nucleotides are TGTGCCAGCAGTTTCCAGGGCGGCACTGAAGCTTTCTTT. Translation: CASSFQGGTEAFF.

CDR3 in DNA: TGTGCCAGCAGGAGAGGGAGACAGGGAGAGACCGAGCAGTACTTC. Its translation is CASRRGRQGETEQYF. J is TRBJ2-7 and V is TRBV11-2; the match to TRBD1 covers 7 bases. Germline-derived CDR1 and CDR2 are SGHAT and FQNNGV. Trimming cost V 6 bases and J 6 bases; bases outside gene matches: 14. The CDR3 length is 15 residues.

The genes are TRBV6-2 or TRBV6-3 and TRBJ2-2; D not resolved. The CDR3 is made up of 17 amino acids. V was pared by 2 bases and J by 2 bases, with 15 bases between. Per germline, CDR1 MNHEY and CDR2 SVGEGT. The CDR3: CASSYPVKEINTGELFF. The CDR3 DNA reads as TGTGCCAGCAGTTACCCCGTAAAGGAGATTAACACCGGGGAGCTGTTTTTT.

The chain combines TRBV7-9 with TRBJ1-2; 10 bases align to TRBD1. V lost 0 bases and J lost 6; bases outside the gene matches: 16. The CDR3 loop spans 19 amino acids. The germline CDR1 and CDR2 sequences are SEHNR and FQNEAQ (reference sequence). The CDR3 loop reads CASSLAIESIDRGRDGYTF. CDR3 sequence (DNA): TGTGCCAGCAGCTTAGCGATTGAAAGTATCGACAGGGGGCGGGATGGCTACACCTTC.

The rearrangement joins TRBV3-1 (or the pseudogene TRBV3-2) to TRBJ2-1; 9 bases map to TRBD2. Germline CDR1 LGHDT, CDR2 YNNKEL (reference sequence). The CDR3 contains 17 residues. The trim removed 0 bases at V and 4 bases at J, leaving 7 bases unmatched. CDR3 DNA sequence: TGTGCCAGCAGCCAAGATGCGGCGGGGGGGTCGTACAATGAGCAGTTCTTC. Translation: CASSQDAAGGSYNEQFF.

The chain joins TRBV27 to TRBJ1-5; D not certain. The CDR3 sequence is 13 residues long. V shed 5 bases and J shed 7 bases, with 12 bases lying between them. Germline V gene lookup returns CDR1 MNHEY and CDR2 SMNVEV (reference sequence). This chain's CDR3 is CASSLRSMQPQHF. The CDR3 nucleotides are TGTGCCAGCAGTCTACGGAGTATGCAGCCCCAGCATTTT.

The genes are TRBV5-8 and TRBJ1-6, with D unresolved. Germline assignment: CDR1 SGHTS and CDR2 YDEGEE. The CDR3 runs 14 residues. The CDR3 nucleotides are TGTGCGGAGGGAAAGAGCTCCTATAATTCACCCCTCCACTTT. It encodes CAEGKSSYNSPLHF. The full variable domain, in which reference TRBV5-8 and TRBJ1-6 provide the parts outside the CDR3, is EAGVTQSPTHLIKTRGQQATLRCSPISGHTSVYWYQQALGLGLQFLLWYDEGEERNRGNFPPRFSGRQFPNYSSELNVNALELEDSALYLCAEGKSSYNSPLHFGNGTRLTVT.

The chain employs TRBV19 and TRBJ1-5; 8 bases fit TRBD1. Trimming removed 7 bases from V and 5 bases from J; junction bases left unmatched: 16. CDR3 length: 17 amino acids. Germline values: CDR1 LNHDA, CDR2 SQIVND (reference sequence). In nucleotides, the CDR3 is TGTGCCAGTACCACAAGGGGGAGGACAGGGAGGGATCAGCCCCAGCATTTT. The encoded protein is CASTTRGRTGRDQPQHF.

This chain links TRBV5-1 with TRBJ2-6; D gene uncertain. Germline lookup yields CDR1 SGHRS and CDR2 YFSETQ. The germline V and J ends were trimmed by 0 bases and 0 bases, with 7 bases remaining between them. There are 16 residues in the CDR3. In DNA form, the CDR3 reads TGCGCCAGCAGCTTGGAAACAGCCTCTGGGGCCAACGTCCTGACTTTC. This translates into CASSLETASGANVLTF.

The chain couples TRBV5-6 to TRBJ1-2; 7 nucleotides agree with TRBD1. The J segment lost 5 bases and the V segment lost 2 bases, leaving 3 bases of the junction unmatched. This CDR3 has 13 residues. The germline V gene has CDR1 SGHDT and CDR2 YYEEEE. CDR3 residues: CASSLGQEYGYTF. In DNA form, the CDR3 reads TGTGCCAGCAGCTTAGGACAGGAATATGGCTACACCTTC. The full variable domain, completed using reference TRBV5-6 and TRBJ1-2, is DAGVTQSPTHLIKTRGQQVTLRCSPKSGHDTVSWYQQALGQGPQFIFQYYEEEERQRGNFPDRFSGHQFPNYSSELNVNALLLGDSALYLCASSLGQEYGYTFGSGTRLTVV.